This passage covers 23 T cell receptor beta chains from one sample sequenced in a study of cytomegalovirus exposure and HLA in healthy donors. Profiled with immunoSEQ multiplex PCR; TCRdb holds only in-frame clones, not every one. The repertoire consists of about 330,000 clones, with roughly 88% occurring once and the leading ten covering roughly 0.8%. The source material was PBMCs. Receptors were obtained from a woman aged 18-30 years in good health and CMV-seronegative.

The chain employs TRBV29-1 and TRBJ2-7; D is possibly TRBD1 (5 bases). The CDR3 consists of 15 residues. Trimming removed 4 bases at V and 2 bases at J, with 18 bases between. Germline lookup yields CDR1 SQVTM and CDR2 ANQGSEA. This chain's CDR3 is CSVGSGRSPPYEQYF. The DNA for the CDR3 is TGCAGCGTTGGGTCAGGGCGGTCCCCCCCCTACGAGCAGTACTTC.

This sequence joins TRBV27 and TRBJ2-5, with a possible D match to TRBD2 (5 bases). Trimming pared 2 bases from V and 5 bases from J, leaving 18 bases between. CDR3 length equals 16 residues. Per the germline V gene, CDR1 is MNHEY and CDR2 is SMNVEV (reference sequence). The CDR3 coding sequence is TGTGCCAGCAGTTTAAGTCCCGCGCGGGTGAAGGAGACCCAGTACTTC. This sequence encodes CASSLSPARVKETQYF.

The rearrangement links TRBV7-2 to TRBJ2-7, with TRBD2 matching 11 bases. The J segment lost 4 bases and the V segment lost 3 bases, leaving 5 bases of the junction unmatched. The CDR3 is 15 residues long. Germline assignment: CDR1 SGHTA and CDR2 FQGNSA. CDR3 in DNA: TGTGCCAGCAGCTTTTCCGGGACTAGCGGATACGAGCAGTACTTC. Translation: CASSFSGTSGYEQYF. Filled out from reference TRBV7-2 and TRBJ2-7, the complete variable domain reads GAGVSQSPSNKVTEKGKDVELRCDPISGHTALYWYRQSLGQGLEFLIYFQGNSAPDKSGLPSDRFSAERTGGSVSTLTIQRTQQEDSAVYLCASSFSGTSGYEQYFGPGTRLTVT.

This chain connects TRBV6-1 to TRBJ1-3, with D possibly matching TRBD1 (5 bases). Germline V gene data show CDR1 as MNHNS and CDR2 as SASEGT. V dropped 0 bases and J dropped 2 bases, with 8 bases sitting between them. There are 15 residues in the CDR3. CDR3 sequence: CASSEAWGAGNTIYF. DNA for the CDR3: TGTGCCAGCAGTGAAGCCTGGGGCGCTGGAAACACCATATATTTT.

There are a few counts of this clone. Here the CDR3 DNA reads TGCGCCAGCTCTAACAGGGAGCCGAACACTGAAGCTTTCTTT. Protein product: CASSNREPNTEAFF. This sequence joins TRBV5-1 and TRBJ1-1; maybe TRBD1 (6 bases). V was trimmed by 7 bases and J by 1 base, leaving 14 bases between them. The V gene's germline CDR1 is SGHRS and CDR2 YFSETQ. This CDR3 is 14 amino acids long. Full variable domain (rest looked up from reference TRBV5-1 and TRBJ1-1): KAGVTQTPRYLIKTRGQQVTLSCSPISGHRSVSWYQQTPGQGLQFLFEYFSETQRNKGNFPGRFSGRQFSNSRSEMNVSTLELGDSALYLCASSNREPNTEAFFGQGTRLTVV.

This sequence joins TRBV4-3 and TRBJ2-7, with 10 bases aligning to TRBD2. Losses at the gene ends were 1 base for V and 0 bases for J; bases not matched to a gene: 3. Germline CDR1 LGHNA, CDR2 YSLEER. The CDR3 totals 16 residues. Here the CDR3 reads CASSQGIAGGSYEQYF. CDR3 coding DNA: TGCGCCAGCAGCCAAGGCATAGCGGGAGGCTCCTACGAGCAGTACTTC.

The chain links TRBV7-8 to TRBJ1-2; D not resolved. The CDR3 runs 16 residues. CDR1 and CDR2 (germline): SGHVS, FQNEAQ. V lost 5 bases and J 8 bases, leaving 24 bases between the germline ends. CDR3 loop: CASSLDREIALGGYTF. The DNA of the CDR3 is TGTGCCAGCAGCCTCGACCGGGAGATCGCATTAGGGGGCTACACCTTC.

The CDR3 here is CASGSVNSGNTIYF. The CDR3 coding sequence is TGTGCCAGCGGTTCAGTTAACTCTGGAAACACCATATATTTT. The genes are TRBV5-4 and TRBJ1-3; D ambiguous. With 7 bases removed from V and 0 bases from J, the gap between germline ends came to 11 bases. Germline CDR1 reads SGHNT; CDR2 reads YYREEE (reference sequence). This CDR3 has 14 residues.

The V and J genes are TRBV20-1 and TRBJ1-2; possibly TRBD1 for D (5 bases). Trimming cost V 3 bases and J 8 bases, with 10 bases left between them. This CDR3 spans 11 amino acids. CDR1 DFQATT and CDR2 SNEGSKA come from the germline V gene (reference sequence). As DNA, the CDR3 is TGCAGTGCTAGCCCCAGGGAAGGCTACACCTTC. The encoded protein is CSASPREGYTF.

This CDR3 is CASSVGTGGDYEQYF. The CDR3 coding sequence is TGTGCCAGCAGCGTAGGGACAGGGGGCGACTACGAGCAGTACTTC. This rearrangement joins TRBV9 to TRBJ2-7; 11 bases fit TRBD1. This CDR3 contains 15 residues. V was pared by 0 bases and J by 3 bases, with 2 bases of the junction left unmatched. In germline, CDR1 is SGDLS, CDR2 YYNGEE.

The chain recombines TRBV28 with TRBJ1-5, with unresolved D. The CDR3 is 14 residues long. CDR1 is MDHEN, CDR2 SYDVKM, per germline. V was clipped by 2 bases and J by 6 bases, with 11 bases between them. CDR3 coding DNA: TGTGCCAGCAGTTTAGGAAGTGGGAGTCAGCCCCAGCATTTT. Amino acid sequence: CASSLGSGSQPQHF.

The J gene is TRBJ2-4, the V gene TRBV6-5; D unresolved. The CDR3 totals 15 residues. V gave up 0 bases and J gave up 5 bases, with 11 bases separating them. The germline gives CDR1 MNHEY, CDR2 SVGAGI. The CDR3 region is CASSYSIHMENIQYF. DNA for the CDR3: TGTGCCAGCAGTTACTCTATACACATGGAAAACATTCAGTACTTC.

The genes are TRBV5-4 and TRBJ2-7, with D possibly TRBD2 on 6 matching bases. CDR3 length: 16 amino acids. Germline CDR1 reads SGHNT; CDR2 reads YYREEE (reference sequence). Trimming cost V 1 base and J 2 bases, with 16 bases left between them. CDR3 sequence (DNA): TGTGCCAGCAGCTTGCTTCCAACGGGGGTTACCTACGAGCAGTACTTC. Translation: CASSLLPTGVTYEQYF.

The rearrangement uses TRBV13 and TRBJ1-2; the D is unclear. The ends were cut back, 3 bases at V and 1 base at J, with 12 bases in the middle. Germline CDR1 is PRHDT and CDR2 is FYEKMQ (reference sequence). The CDR3 covers 15 residues. The CDR3 nucleotides read TGTGCCAGCAGCTTGTTCGTCTCTTTTAACTATGGCTACACCTTC. Protein: CASSLFVSFNYGYTF.

This chain links TRBV10-3 with TRBJ2-7, with 9 bases fitting TRBD2. The V gene's germline CDR1 is ENHRY and CDR2 SYGVKD. The CDR3 covers 16 residues. Trimming cost V 4 bases and J 3 bases; bases outside gene matches: 10. In nucleotides, the CDR3 is TGTGCCATCAGTGTATCGGCTAGCGGGACGATCTACGAGCAGTACTTC. This translates into CAISVSASGTIYEQYF.

The chain has TRBV5-1 and TRBJ1-1; maybe TRBD1 (6 bases). Trimming pared 2 bases from V and 8 bases from J, leaving 10 bases between. Per germline, CDR1 SGHRS and CDR2 YFSETQ. This CDR3 spans 12 amino acids. Here the CDR3 DNA reads TGCGCCAGCAGCTTAACCGACAGGGAAGCTTTCTTT. This codes for CASSLTDREAFF.

This rearrangement joins TRBV5-4 to TRBJ2-1; 10 bases line up with TRBD2. The CDR3 is 14 residues long. CDR1 is SGHNT and CDR2 is YYREEE in the germline V gene (reference sequence). The J segment lost 8 bases and the V segment lost 4 bases, leaving 6 bases of the junction unmatched. CDR3 in amino acids: CASSLAGALDEQFF. CDR3 nucleotides: TGTGCCAGCAGCCTAGCGGGAGCCTTGGATGAGCAGTTCTTC.

The chain uses TRBV5-5 and TRBJ2-2; 12 bases line up with TRBD1. The CDR3 extends over 17 amino acids. V shed 0 bases, J shed 6 bases, and the junction held 6 bases outside the gene matches. Germline CDR1 SGHKS, CDR2 YYEKEE (reference sequence). CDR3 nucleotide sequence: TGTGCCAGCAGCTTGGCCGGGACAGGGGGCGAGGCCGGGGAGCTGTTTTTT. Residues: CASSLAGTGGEAGELFF.

This chain connects TRBV18 to TRBJ1-4; D unclear. V dropped 4 bases and J dropped 1 base, with 10 bases sitting between them. The CDR3 runs to 15 residues. Germline V gives CDR1 KGHSH, CDR2 LQKENI. The CDR3 DNA follows: TGTGCCAGCTCACTAGACATACGAACTAATGAAAAACTGTTTTTT. It encodes CASSLDIRTNEKLFF.

The V call is TRBV28, the J call TRBJ2-7; D gene ambiguous. The CDR3 is made up of 12 amino acids. The V end was cut by 6 bases, the J end by 1 base, with 7 bases between. Germline CDR1 is MDHEN and CDR2 is SYDVKM. CDR3 region: CASSPMSYEQYF. The CDR3 DNA is TGTGCCAGCAGCCCAATGTCCTACGAGCAGTACTTC.

This clone came up once. The chain combines TRBV10-2 with TRBJ2-5; 7 positions match TRBD2. This CDR3 has 13 amino acids. V shed 4 bases, J shed 5 bases, and the junction held 4 bases outside the gene matches. CDR1 and CDR2 (germline): WSHSY, SAAADI. CDR3 bases: TGCGCCAGCAGTGTTTCCGGGAGGGAGACCCAGTACTTC. Protein sequence: CASSVSGRETQYF.

This clone was observed a single time. J is TRBJ2-1 and V is TRBV28, with TRBD2 matching over 11 bases. The CDR3 has 17 residues. Germline V gene data show CDR1 as MDHEN and CDR2 as SYDVKM. V lost 5 bases to trimming and J lost 3 bases; unmatched junction nucleotides: 9. The CDR3 reads CASSAMPGLAVYNEQFF. CDR3 DNA sequence: TGTGCCAGCAGTGCGATGCCGGGACTAGCGGTCTACAATGAGCAGTTCTTC.

This chain uses TRBV7-9 with TRBJ2-7; D is possibly TRBD1 (6 bases). This CDR3 is built from 14 residues. Trimming stripped 3 bases from V and 2 bases from J, with 11 bases between. Germline V gene lookup returns CDR1 SEHNR and CDR2 FQNEAQ (reference sequence). CDR3 loop: CASSFLTGTYEQYF. CDR3 DNA: TGTGCCAGCAGCTTCCTAACAGGGACCTACGAGCAGTACTTC.